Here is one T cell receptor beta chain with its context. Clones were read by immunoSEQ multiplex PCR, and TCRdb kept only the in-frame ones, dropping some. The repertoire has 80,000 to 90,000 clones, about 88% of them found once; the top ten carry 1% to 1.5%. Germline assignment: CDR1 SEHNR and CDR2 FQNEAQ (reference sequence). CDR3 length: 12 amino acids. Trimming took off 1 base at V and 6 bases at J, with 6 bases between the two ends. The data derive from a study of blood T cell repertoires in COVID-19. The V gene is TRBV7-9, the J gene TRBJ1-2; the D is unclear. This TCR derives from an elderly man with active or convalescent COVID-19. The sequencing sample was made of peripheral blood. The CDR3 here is CASSLGQNGYTF. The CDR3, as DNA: TGTGCCAGCAGCTTAGGGCAAAATGGCTACACCTTC.